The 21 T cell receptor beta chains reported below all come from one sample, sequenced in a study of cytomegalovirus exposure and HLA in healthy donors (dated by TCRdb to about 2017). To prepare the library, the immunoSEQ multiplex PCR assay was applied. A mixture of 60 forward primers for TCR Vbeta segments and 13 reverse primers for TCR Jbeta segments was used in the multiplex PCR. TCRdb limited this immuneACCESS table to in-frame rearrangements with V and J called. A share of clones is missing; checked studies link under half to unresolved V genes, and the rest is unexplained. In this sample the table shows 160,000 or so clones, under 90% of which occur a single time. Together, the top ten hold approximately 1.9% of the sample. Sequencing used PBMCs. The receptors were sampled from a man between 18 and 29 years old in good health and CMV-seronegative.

The CDR3 DNA is TGTGCCAGCGGACGCGGGGCTCGGGAAAATACGCAGTATTTT. Its translation is CASGRGARENTQYF. The chain has TRBV18 and TRBJ2-3, with a weak D call TRBD2 (6 bases). The CDR3 spans 14 residues. The V end was cut by 8 bases, the J end by 7 bases, with 19 bases between. The germline V gene encodes CDR1 KGHSH and CDR2 LQKENI.

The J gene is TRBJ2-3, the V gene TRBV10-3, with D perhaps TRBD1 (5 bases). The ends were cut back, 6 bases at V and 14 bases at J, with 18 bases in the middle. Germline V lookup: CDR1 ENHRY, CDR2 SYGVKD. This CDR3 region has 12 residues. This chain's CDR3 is CAISEPQGWPYF. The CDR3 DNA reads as TGTGCCATCAGCGAACCGCAGGGATGGCCGTATTTT.

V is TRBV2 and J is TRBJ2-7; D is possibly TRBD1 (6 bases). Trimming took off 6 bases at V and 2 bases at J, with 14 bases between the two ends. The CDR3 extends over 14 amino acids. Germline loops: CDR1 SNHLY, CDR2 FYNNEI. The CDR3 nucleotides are TGTGCCAGCAGGCTCCAGGGGAGTCCCTACGAGCAGTACTTC. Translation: CASRLQGSPYEQYF.

The CDR3 loop is CASSRQGPYEQYF. CDR3 DNA sequence: TGTGCCAGCAGCCGACAGGGGCCCTACGAGCAGTACTTC. The chain has TRBV7-2 and TRBJ2-7; 8 bases are a match to TRBD1. V lost 5 bases and J lost 2; bases outside the gene matches: 2. The CDR3 has 13 residues. In germline, CDR1 is SGHTA, CDR2 FQGNSA.

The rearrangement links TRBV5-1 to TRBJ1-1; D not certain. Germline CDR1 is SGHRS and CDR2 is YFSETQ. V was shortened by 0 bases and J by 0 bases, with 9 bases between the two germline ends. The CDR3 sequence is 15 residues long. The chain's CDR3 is CASSLGQNMNTEAFF. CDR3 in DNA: TGCGCCAGCAGCTTGGGGCAGAACATGAACACTGAAGCTTTCTTT.

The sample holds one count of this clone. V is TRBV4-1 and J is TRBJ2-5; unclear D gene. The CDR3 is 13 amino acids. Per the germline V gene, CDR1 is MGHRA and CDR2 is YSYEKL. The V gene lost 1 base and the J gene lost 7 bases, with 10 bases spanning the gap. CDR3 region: CASSQGPKWTQYF. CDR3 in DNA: TGCGCCAGCAGCCAAGGTCCCAAATGGACCCAGTACTTC.

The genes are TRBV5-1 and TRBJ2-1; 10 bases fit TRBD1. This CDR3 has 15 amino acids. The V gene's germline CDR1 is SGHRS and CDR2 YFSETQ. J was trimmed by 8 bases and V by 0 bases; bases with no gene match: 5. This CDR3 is CASSLEGQGLHEQFF. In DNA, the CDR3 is TGCGCCAGCAGCTTGGAGGGACAGGGGCTCCATGAGCAGTTCTTC. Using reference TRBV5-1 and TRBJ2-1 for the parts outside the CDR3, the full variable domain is KAGVTQTPRYLIKTRGQQVTLSCSPISGHRSVSWYQQTPGQGLQFLFEYFSETQRNKGNFPGRFSGRQFSNSRSEMNVSTLELGDSALYLCASSLEGQGLHEQFFGPGTRLTVL.

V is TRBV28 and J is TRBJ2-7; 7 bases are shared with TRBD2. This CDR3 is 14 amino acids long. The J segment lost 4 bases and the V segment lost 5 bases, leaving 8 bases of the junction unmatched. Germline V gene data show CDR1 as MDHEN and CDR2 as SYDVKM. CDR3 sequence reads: CASSSPRLAYEQYF. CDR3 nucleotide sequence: TGTGCCAGCAGTAGTCCGAGACTAGCTTACGAGCAGTACTTC.

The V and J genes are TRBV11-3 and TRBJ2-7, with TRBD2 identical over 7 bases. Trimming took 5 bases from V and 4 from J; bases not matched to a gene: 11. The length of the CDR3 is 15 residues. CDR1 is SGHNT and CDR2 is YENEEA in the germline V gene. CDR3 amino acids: CASSLGGTVGYEQYF. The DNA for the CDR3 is TGTGCCAGCAGCCTGGGGGGGACGGTGGGTTACGAGCAGTACTTC.

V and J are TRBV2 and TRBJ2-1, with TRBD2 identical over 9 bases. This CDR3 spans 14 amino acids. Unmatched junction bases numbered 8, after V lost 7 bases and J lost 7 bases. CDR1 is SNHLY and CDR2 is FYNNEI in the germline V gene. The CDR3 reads CASTRLAGSNEQFF. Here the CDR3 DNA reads TGTGCCAGCACTAGGCTAGCGGGATCTAATGAGCAGTTCTTC.

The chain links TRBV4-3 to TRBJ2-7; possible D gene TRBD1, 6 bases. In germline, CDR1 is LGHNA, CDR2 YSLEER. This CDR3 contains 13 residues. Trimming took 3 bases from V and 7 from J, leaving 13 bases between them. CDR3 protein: CASSQDRVREQYF. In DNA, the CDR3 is TGCGCCAGCAGCCAGGACAGAGTTAGGGAGCAGTACTTC.

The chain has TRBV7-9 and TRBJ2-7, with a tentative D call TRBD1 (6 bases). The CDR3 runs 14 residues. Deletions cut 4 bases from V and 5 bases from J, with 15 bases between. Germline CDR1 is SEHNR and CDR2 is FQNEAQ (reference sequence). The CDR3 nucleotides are TGTGCCAGCAGCTCCCCCTACAGGGCTCACGAGCAGTACTTC. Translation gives CASSSPYRAHEQYF.

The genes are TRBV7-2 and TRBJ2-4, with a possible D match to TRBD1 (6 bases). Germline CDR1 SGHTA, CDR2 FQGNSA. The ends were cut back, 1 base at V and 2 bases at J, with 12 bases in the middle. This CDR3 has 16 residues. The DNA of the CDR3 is TGTGCCAGCAGCTTAGATTTACAGGGAACCAAAAACATTCAGTACTTC. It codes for CASSLDLQGTKNIQYF.

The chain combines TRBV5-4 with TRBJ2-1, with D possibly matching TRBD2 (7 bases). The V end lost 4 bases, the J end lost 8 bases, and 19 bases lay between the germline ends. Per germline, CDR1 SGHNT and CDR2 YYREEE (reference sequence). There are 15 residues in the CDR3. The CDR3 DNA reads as TGTGCCAGCAGCGGTATCCGGGGGGCCATCGATGAGCAGTTCTTC. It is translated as CASSGIRGAIDEQFF.

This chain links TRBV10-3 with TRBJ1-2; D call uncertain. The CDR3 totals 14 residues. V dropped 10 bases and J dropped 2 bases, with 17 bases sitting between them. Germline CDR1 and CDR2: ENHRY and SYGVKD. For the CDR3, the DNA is TGTGCCACCTCGGCGGTGGTGAACAACTATGGCTACACCTTC. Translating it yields CATSAVVNNYGYTF.

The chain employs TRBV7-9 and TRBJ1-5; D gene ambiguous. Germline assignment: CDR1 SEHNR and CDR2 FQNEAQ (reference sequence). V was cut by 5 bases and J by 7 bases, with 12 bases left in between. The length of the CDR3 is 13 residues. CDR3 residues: CASSLDRGQPQHF. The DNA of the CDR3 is TGTGCCAGCAGCCTAGATCGAGGACAGCCCCAGCATTTT. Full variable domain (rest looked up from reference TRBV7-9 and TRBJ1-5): DTGVSQNPRHKITKRGQNVTFRCDPISEHNRLYWYRQTLGQGPEFLTYFQNEAQLEKSRLLSDRFSAERPKGSFSTLEIQRTEQGDSAMYLCASSLDRGQPQHFGDGTRLSIL.

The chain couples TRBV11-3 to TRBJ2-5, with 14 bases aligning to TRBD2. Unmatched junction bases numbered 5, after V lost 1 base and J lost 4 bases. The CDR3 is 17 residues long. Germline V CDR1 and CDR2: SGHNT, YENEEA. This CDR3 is CASSLGVGTSGGETQYF. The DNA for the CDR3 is TGTGCCAGCAGCTTAGGGGTGGGGACTAGCGGGGGAGAGACCCAGTACTTC. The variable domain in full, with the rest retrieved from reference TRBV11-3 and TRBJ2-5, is EAGVVQSPRYKIIEKKQPVAFWCNPISGHNTLYWYLQNLGQGPELLIRYENEEAVDDSQLPKDRFSAERLKGVDSTLKIQPAELGDSAVYLCASSLGVGTSGGETQYFGPGTRLLVL.

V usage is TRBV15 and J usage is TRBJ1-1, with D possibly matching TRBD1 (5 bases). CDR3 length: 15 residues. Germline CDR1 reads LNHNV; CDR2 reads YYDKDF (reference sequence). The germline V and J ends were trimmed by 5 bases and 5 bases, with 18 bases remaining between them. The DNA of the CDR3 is TGTGCCACCAGCCCTGATCGAAGGGGAGGAACTGAAGCTTTCTTT. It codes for CATSPDRRGGTEAFF.

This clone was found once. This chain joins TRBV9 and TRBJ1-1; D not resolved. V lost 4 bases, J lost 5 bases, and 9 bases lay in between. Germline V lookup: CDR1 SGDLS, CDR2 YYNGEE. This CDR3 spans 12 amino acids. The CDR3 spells CASSSPGTEAFF. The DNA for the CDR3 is TGTGCCAGCAGCTCCCCGGGTACTGAAGCTTTCTTT.

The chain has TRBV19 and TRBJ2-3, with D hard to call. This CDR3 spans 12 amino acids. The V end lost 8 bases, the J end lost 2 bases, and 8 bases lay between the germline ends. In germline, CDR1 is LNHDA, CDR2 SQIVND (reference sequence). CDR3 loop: CASGGFTDTQYF. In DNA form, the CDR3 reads TGTGCCAGTGGCGGTTTCACAGATACGCAGTATTTT.

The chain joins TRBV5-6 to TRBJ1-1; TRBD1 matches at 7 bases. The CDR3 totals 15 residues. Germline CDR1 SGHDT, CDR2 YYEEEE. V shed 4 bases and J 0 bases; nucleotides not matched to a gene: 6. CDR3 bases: TGTGCCAGCAGCGTACCGACAGGGTTGAACACTGAAGCTTTCTTT. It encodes CASSVPTGLNTEAFF.